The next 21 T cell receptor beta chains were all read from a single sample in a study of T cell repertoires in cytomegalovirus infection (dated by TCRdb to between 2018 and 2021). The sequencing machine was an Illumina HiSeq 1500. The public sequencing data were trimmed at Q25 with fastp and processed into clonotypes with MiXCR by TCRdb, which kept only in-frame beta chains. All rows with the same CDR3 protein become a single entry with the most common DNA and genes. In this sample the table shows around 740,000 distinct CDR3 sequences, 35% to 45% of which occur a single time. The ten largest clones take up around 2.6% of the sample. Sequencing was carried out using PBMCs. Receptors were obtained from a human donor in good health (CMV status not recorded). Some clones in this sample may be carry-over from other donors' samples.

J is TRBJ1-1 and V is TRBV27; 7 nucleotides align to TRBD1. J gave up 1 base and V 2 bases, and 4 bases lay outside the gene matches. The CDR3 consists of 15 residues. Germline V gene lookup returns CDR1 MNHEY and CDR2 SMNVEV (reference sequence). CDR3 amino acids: CASSLKGQRNTEAFF. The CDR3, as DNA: TGTGCCAGCAGTTTAAAGGGACAGCGGAACACTGAAGCTTTCTTT.

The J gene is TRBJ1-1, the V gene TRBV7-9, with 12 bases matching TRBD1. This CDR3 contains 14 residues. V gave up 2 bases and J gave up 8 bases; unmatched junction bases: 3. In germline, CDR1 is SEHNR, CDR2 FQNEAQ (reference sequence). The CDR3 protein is CASSLQGQGAEAFF. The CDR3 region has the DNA TGTGCCAGCAGCTTACAGGGACAGGGGGCCGAAGCTTTCTTT.

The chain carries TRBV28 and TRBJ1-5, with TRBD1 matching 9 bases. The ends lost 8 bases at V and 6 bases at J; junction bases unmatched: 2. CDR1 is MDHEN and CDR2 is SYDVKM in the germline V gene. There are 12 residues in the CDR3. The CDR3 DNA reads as TGTGCCAGCGGGACAGGGATTCAGCCCCAGCATTTT. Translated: CASGTGIQPQHF.

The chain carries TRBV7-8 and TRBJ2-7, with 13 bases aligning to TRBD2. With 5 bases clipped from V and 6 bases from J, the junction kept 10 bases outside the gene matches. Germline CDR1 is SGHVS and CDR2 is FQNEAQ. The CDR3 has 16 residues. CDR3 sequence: CASSHTGLAGALEQYF. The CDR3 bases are TGTGCCAGCAGCCACACTGGACTAGCGGGGGCTCTCGAGCAGTACTTC. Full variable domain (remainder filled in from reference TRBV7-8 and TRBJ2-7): GAGVSQSPRYKVAKRGQDVALRCDPISGHVSLFWYQQALGQGPEFLTYFQNEAQLDKSGLPSDRFFAERPEGSVSTLKIQRTQQEDSAVYLCASSHTGLAGALEQYFGPGTRLTVT.

CDR3 nucleotides: TGCAGCGTGCCCGGACTAGCGGAAGAGTACAATGAGCAGTTCTTC. Its protein is CSVPGLAEEYNEQFF. The chain uses TRBV29-1 and TRBJ2-1, with TRBD2 matching 10 bases. Trimming took 6 bases from V and 4 from J; bases not matched to a gene: 9. The CDR3 consists of 15 residues. The germline gives CDR1 SQVTM, CDR2 ANQGSEA.

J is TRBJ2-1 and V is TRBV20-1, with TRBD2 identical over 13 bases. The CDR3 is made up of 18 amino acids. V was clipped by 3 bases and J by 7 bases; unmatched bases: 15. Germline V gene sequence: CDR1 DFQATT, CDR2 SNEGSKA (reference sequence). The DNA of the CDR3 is TGCAGTGCTAGCGGGACTAGCGGGACGATCTACGGAGTGAATGAGCAGTTCTTC. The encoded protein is CSASGTSGTIYGVNEQFF.

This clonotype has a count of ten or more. This CDR3 is CASSLEGGGPYNEQFF. CDR3 nucleotides: TGTGCCAGCAGCTTAGAAGGCGGGGGCCCTTACAATGAGCAGTTCTTC. The chain employs TRBV7-2 and TRBJ2-1, with D maybe TRBD2 (7 bases). V lost 1 base and J 4 bases, leaving 14 bases between the germline ends. This CDR3 comprises 16 residues. Germline loops: CDR1 SGHTA, CDR2 FQGNSA.

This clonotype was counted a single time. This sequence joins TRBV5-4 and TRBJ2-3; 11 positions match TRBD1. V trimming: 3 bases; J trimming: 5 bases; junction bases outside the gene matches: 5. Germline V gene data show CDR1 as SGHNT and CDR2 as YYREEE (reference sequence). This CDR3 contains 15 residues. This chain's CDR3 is CASSWTGGNRDTQYF. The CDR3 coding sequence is TGTGCCAGCAGCTGGACAGGGGGCAATCGAGATACGCAGTATTTT.

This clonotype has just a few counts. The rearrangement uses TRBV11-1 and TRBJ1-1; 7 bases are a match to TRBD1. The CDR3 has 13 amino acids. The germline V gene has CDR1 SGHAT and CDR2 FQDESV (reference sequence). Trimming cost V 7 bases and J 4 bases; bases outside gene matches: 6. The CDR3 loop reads CASTLGQATEAFF. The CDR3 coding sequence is TGTGCCAGCACCCTAGGACAGGCCACTGAAGCTTTCTTT.

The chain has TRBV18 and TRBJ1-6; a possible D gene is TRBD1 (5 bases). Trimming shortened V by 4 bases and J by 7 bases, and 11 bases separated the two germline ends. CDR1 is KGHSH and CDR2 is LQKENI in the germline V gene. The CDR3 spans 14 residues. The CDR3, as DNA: TGTGCCAGCTCACAGGGGTTGGAAAATTCACCCCTCCACTTT. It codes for CASSQGLENSPLHF.

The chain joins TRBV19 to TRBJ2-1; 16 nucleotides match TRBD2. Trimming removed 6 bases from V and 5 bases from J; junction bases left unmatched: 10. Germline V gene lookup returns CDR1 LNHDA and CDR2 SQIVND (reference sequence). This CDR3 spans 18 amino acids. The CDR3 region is CASSVGTSGRALHNEQFF. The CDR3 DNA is TGTGCCAGTAGCGTGGGGACTAGCGGGAGGGCCCTCCACAATGAGCAGTTCTTC.

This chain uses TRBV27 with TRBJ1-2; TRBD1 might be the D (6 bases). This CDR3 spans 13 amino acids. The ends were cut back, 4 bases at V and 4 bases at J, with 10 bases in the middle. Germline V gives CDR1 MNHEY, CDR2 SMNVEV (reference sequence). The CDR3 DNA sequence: TGTGCCAGCAGTTACAGGGAGGGCTATGGCTACACCTTC. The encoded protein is CASSYREGYGYTF.

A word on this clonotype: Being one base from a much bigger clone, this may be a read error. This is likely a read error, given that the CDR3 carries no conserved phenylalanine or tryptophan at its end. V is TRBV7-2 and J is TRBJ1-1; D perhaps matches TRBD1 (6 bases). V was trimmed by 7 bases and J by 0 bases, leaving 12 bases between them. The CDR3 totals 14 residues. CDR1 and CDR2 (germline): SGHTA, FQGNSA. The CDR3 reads CASTPGALNTEAFC. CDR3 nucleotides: TGTGCCAGCACCCCAGGGGCTTTGAACACTGAAGCTTTCTGT.

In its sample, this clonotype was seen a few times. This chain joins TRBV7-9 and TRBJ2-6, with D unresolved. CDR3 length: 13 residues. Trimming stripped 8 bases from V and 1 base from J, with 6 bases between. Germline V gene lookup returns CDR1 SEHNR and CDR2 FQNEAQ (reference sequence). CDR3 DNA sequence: TGTGCCAGCTCGGAGTCTGGGGCCAACGTCCTGACTTTC. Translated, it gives CASSESGANVLTF.

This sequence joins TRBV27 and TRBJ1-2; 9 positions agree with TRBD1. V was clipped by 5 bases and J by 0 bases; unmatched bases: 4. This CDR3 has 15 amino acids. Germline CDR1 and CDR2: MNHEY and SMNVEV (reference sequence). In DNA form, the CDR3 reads TGTGCCAGCAGTGGACAGGGGTCAGCTAACTATGGCTACACCTTC. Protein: CASSGQGSANYGYTF.

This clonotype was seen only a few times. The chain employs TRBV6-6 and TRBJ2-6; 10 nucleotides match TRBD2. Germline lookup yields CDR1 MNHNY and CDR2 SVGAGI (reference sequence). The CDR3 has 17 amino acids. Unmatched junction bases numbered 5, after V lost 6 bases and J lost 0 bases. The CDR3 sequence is CASRDPSGSSGANVLTF. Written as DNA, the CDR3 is TGTGCCAGCAGAGACCCTAGCGGGAGCTCTGGGGCCAACGTCCTGACTTTC.

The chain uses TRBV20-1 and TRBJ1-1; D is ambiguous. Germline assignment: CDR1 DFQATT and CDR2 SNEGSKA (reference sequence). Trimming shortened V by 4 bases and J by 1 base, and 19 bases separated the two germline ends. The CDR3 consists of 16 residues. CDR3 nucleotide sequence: TGCAGTGCTAAGGGATACGCCCGCCGAGAGAACACTGAAGCTTTCTTT. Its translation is CSAKGYARRENTEAFF.

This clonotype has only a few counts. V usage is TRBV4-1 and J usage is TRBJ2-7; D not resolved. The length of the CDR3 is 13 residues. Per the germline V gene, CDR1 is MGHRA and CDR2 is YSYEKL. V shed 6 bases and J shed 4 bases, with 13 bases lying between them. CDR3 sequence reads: CASSSNTGYEQYF. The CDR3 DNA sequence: TGCGCCAGCAGTTCTAACACCGGGTACGAGCAGTACTTC.

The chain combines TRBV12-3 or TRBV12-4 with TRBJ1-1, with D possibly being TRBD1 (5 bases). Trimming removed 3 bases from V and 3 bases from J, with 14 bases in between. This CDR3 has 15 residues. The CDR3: CASSFTRDWDTEAFF. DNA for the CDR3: TGTGCCAGCAGTTTCACCAGGGATTGGGACACTGAAGCTTTCTTT.

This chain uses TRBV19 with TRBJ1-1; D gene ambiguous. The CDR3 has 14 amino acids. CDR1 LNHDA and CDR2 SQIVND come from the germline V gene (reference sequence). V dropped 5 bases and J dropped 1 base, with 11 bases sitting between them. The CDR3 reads CASSLRRQNTEAFF. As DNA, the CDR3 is TGTGCCAGTAGTCTCAGACGACAGAACACTGAAGCTTTCTTT.

The CDR3 reads CASRVTSGPQHF. In DNA, the CDR3 is TGTGCCAGCCGGGTTACCTCTGGGCCCCAGCATTTT. The V gene is TRBV2, the J gene TRBJ1-5; D unresolved. CDR3 length equals 12 residues. The germline V and J ends were trimmed by 8 bases and 9 bases, with 14 bases remaining between them. Germline V gives CDR1 SNHLY, CDR2 FYNNEI.